Below are 30 T cell receptor beta chains sequenced from a single sample in a study of cytomegalovirus exposure and HLA in healthy donors. PCR primers comprised 60 Vbeta and 13 Jbeta primers. The repertoire was sequenced with immunoSEQ multiplex PCR; TCRdb's copy has only in-frame clones and lacks some. The sample has about 160,000 clones; the top ten hold around 1.5%. The sample taken for sequencing was PBMCs. These receptor sequences come from a woman between 45 and 60 years old in good health and CMV-seronegative.

J is TRBJ2-1 and V is TRBV12-5; D remains unclear. From germline, CDR1 is LGHNT and CDR2 FRNRAP. The CDR3 covers 16 residues. Trimming removed 1 base from V and 5 bases from J, with 15 bases in between. The CDR3, as DNA: TGTGCTAGTGGTTTGGGTCAACTCAAAACCCACAATGAGCAGTTCTTC. Its translation: CASGLGQLKTHNEQFF.

This chain links TRBV9 with TRBJ1-4; 7 bases line up with TRBD1. This CDR3 region has 15 residues. CDR1 is SGDLS and CDR2 is YYNGEE in the germline V gene. V was pared by 0 bases and J by 7 bases, with 6 bases of the junction left unmatched. The DNA for the CDR3 is TGTGCCAGCAGCGTAGAAGGACAGGCGTCTGAAAAACTGTTTTTT. Protein: CASSVEGQASEKLFF.

The gene calls are TRBV13 and TRBJ2-7, with TRBD1 matching over 11 bases. This CDR3 contains 18 residues. CDR1 is PRHDT, CDR2 FYEKMQ, per germline (reference sequence). J lost 0 bases, V lost 0 bases, and 7 bases had no gene match. The CDR3 sequence is CASSLGLGDRGSSYEQYF. The CDR3 nucleotides read TGTGCCAGCAGCTTAGGCCTGGGGGACAGGGGGTCCTCCTACGAGCAGTACTTC.

The V and J genes are TRBV5-6 and TRBJ1-3, with D perhaps TRBD1 (5 bases). Trimming took off 4 bases at V and 0 bases at J, with 11 bases between the two ends. This CDR3 comprises 15 residues. Per the germline V gene, CDR1 is SGHDT and CDR2 is YYEEEE. The DNA of the CDR3 is TGTGCCAGCAGCATAACAGGAAACTCTGGAAACACCATATATTTT. This translates into CASSITGNSGNTIYF.

The chain uses TRBV29-1 and TRBJ1-3; D may be TRBD1 (5 bases). Germline CDR1 SQVTM, CDR2 ANQGSEA. With 5 bases removed from V and 4 bases from J, the gap between germline ends came to 12 bases. The CDR3 loop spans 13 amino acids. CDR3 bases: TGCAGCGTTTCGGGGGATGGAGGAAACACCATATATTTT. Translation: CSVSGDGGNTIYF. Based on the CDR3 plus reference TRBV29-1 and TRBJ1-3, the full variable domain is SAVISQKPSRDICQRGTSLTIQCQVDSQVTMMFWYRQQPGQSLTLIATANQGSEATYESGFVIDKFPISRPNLTFSTLTVSNMSPEDSSIYLCSVSGDGGNTIYFGEGSWLTVV.

The rearrangement joins TRBV30 to TRBJ2-5; tentatively, D is TRBD1 (5 bases). Per the germline V gene, CDR1 is GTSNPN and CDR2 is SVGIG (reference sequence). CDR3 length equals 14 residues. Trimming took off 7 bases at V and 7 bases at J, with 22 bases between the two ends. This CDR3 is CASILTPDQGTQYF. For the CDR3, the DNA is TGTGCCTCGATATTGACTCCCGATCAGGGGACCCAGTACTTC.

This rearrangement joins TRBV7-9 to TRBJ2-7; no clear D gene. This CDR3 has 14 residues. Trimming pared 4 bases from V and 6 bases from J, leaving 16 bases between. Germline-derived CDR1 and CDR2 are SEHNR and FQNEAQ (reference sequence). The CDR3 sequence is CASSSPNSPGEQYF. The CDR3 DNA is TGTGCCAGCAGCTCCCCGAATAGCCCCGGCGAGCAGTACTTC.

This CDR3 reads CASSQQGLTLNQPQHF. CDR3 coding DNA: TGTGCCAGCAGTCAACAGGGTCTTACCCTCAATCAGCCCCAGCATTTT. This chain links TRBV2 with TRBJ1-5; TRBD1 might be the D (6 bases). Germline CDR1 reads SNHLY; CDR2 reads FYNNEI. The CDR3 is 16 residues long. V lost 5 bases to trimming and J lost 3 bases, with 17 bases between them. Supplemented by reference TRBV2 and TRBJ1-5, the full variable domain reads EPEVTQTPSHQVTQMGQEVILRCVPISNHLYFYWYRQILGQKVEFLVSFYNNEISEKSEIFDDQFSVERPDGSNFTLKIRSTKLEDSAMYFCASSQQGLTLNQPQHFGDGTRLSIL.

The CDR3 is CASKADRGWNQPQHF. The CDR3 DNA is TGTGCCAGTAAGGCCGACAGGGGTTGGAATCAGCCCCAGCATTTT. The chain combines TRBV19 with TRBJ1-5; 8 bases align to TRBD1. The CDR3 loop spans 15 amino acids. V was clipped by 7 bases and J by 4 bases; unmatched bases: 9. Per germline, CDR1 LNHDA and CDR2 SQIVND (reference sequence). The whole variable domain, filled in from reference TRBV19 and TRBJ1-5, reads DGGITQSPKYLFRKEGQNVTLSCEQNLNHDAMYWYRQDPGQGLRLIYYSQIVNDFQKGDIAEGYSVSREKKESFPLTVTSAQKNPTAFYLCASKADRGWNQPQHFGDGTRLSIL.

This rearrangement joins TRBV7-9 to TRBJ2-1; tentative D call: TRBD2 (5 bases). The length of the CDR3 is 12 residues. Germline CDR1 reads SEHNR; CDR2 reads FQNEAQ (reference sequence). V lost 1 base, J lost 15 bases, and 13 bases lay in between. The DNA for the CDR3 is TGTGCCAGCAGCTTAGGTAGCGTCCCCGGGTTCTTC. Translating gives CASSLGSVPGFF. The variable domain in full, with the rest retrieved from reference TRBV7-9 and TRBJ2-1, is DTGVSQNPRHKITKRGQNVTFRCDPISEHNRLYWYRQTLGQGPEFLTYFQNEAQLEKSRLLSDRFSAERPKGSFSTLEIQRTEQGDSAMYLCASSLGSVPGFFGPGTRLTVL.

The genes are TRBV5-4 and TRBJ1-1; D not certain. The V end lost 0 bases, the J end lost 1 base, and 7 bases lay between the germline ends. The CDR3 has 14 residues. Looked up from germline, CDR1 is SGHNT and CDR2 is YYREEE (reference sequence). CDR3 coding DNA: TGTGCCAGCAGCTTGGGAGGAGGGAACACTGAAGCTTTCTTT. Encoded protein: CASSLGGGNTEAFF.

The chain joins TRBV7-8 to TRBJ2-5; 10 bases are a match to TRBD1. The length of the CDR3 is 17 residues. The V gene's germline CDR1 is SGHVS and CDR2 FQNEAQ. J gave up 5 bases and V 5 bases, and 14 bases lay outside the gene matches. CDR3 DNA sequence: TGTGCCAGCAGCCTACGGGACAGGGGAAAATTAGGGGAGACCCAGTACTTC. It specifies CASSLRDRGKLGETQYF. Full variable domain (missing parts from reference TRBV7-8 and TRBJ2-5): GAGVSQSPRYKVAKRGQDVALRCDPISGHVSLFWYQQALGQGPEFLTYFQNEAQLDKSGLPSDRFFAERPEGSVSTLKIQRTQQEDSAVYLCASSLRDRGKLGETQYFGPGTRLLVL.

The chain carries TRBV28 and TRBJ2-3; TRBD2 aligns across 12 bases. Germline V lookup: CDR1 MDHEN, CDR2 SYDVKM. The CDR3 extends over 15 amino acids. The trim removed 9 bases at V and 7 bases at J, leaving 11 bases unmatched. CDR3 sequence reads: CASLRLAGEINTQYF. The CDR3 nucleotides read TGTGCCAGTCTCCGACTAGCGGGGGAGATAAATACGCAGTATTTT.

This rearrangement joins TRBV9 to TRBJ1-2, with D unresolved. CDR3 size: 14 residues. V shed 0 bases and J shed 4 bases, with 10 bases lying between them. Germline V lookup: CDR1 SGDLS, CDR2 YYNGEE. The CDR3 sequence is CASSVAPSSYGYTF. In DNA, the CDR3 is TGTGCCAGCAGCGTAGCTCCCTCTTCCTATGGCTACACCTTC.

The rearrangement uses TRBV7-9 and TRBJ1-2; TRBD1 matches 9 bases. This CDR3 region has 16 residues. Germline V gene lookup returns CDR1 SEHNR and CDR2 FQNEAQ (reference sequence). The V segment lost 1 base and the J segment 1 base; nucleotides outside the gene matches: 4. CDR3 region: CASSLGGTGINYGYTF. The CDR3, as DNA: TGTGCCAGCAGCTTAGGAGGGACAGGGATTAACTATGGCTACACCTTC.

The chain joins TRBV5-1 to TRBJ2-2; D might be TRBD1 (6 bases). Germline loops: CDR1 SGHRS, CDR2 YFSETQ. The CDR3 runs to 13 residues. V lost 4 bases, J lost 6 bases, and 10 bases lay in between. CDR3 in DNA: TGCGCCAGCAGCCCAACAGGGCCCGGGGAGCTGTTTTTT. Protein: CASSPTGPGELFF. The whole variable domain, filled in from reference TRBV5-1 and TRBJ2-2, reads KAGVTQTPRYLIKTRGQQVTLSCSPISGHRSVSWYQQTPGQGLQFLFEYFSETQRNKGNFPGRFSGRQFSNSRSEMNVSTLELGDSALYLCASSPTGPGELFFGEGSRLTVL.

The genes are TRBV7-3 and TRBJ2-3, with a possible D match to TRBD2 (6 bases). Germline lookup yields CDR1 SGHTA and CDR2 FQGTGA. The V end was cut by 1 base, the J end by 0 bases, with 8 bases between. The CDR3 has 15 amino acids. Written as DNA, the CDR3 is TGTGCCAGCAGCTTAAGCGGGGTGAGCACAGATACGCAGTATTTT. It encodes CASSLSGVSTDTQYF.

V usage is TRBV4-1 and J usage is TRBJ2-7; 7 bases are shared with TRBD1. This CDR3 region has 16 residues. J gave up 1 base and V 3 bases, and 9 bases lay outside the gene matches. Germline V gene lookup returns CDR1 MGHRA and CDR2 YSYEKL. The CDR3 reads CASSQNPQGESYEQYF. As DNA, the CDR3 is TGCGCCAGCAGCCAGAATCCCCAGGGGGAATCCTACGAGCAGTACTTC.

This rearrangement joins TRBV2 to TRBJ2-7; 12 bases agree with TRBD2. Germline V gives CDR1 SNHLY, CDR2 FYNNEI. After removal of 3 bases from V and 8 bases from J, the junction contained 5 bases not matched to a gene. The CDR3 is 14 amino acids. The DNA of the CDR3 is TGTGCCAGCAGTGAGGCTACTAGCGGGGGGAAGCAGTACTTC. It encodes CASSEATSGGKQYF.

V gene TRBV28 combines with J gene TRBJ1-2, with D possibly TRBD1 on 5 matching bases. V gave up 6 bases and J gave up 0 bases, with 14 bases separating them. Germline V gene lookup returns CDR1 MDHEN and CDR2 SYDVKM. The CDR3 covers 15 residues. CDR3 DNA: TGTGCCAGCAGCCCCCAAGACAGACCTAACTATGGCTACACCTTC. This codes for CASSPQDRPNYGYTF.

The chain has TRBV28 and TRBJ1-2; TRBD1 might be the D (6 bases). In germline, CDR1 is MDHEN, CDR2 SYDVKM. V shed 6 bases and J shed 3 bases, with 14 bases lying between them. The CDR3 sequence is 14 residues long. CDR3 nucleotides: TGTGCCAGCAGCCTAAACAGGGATTACTATGGCTACACCTTC. Translated, it gives CASSLNRDYYGYTF.

The chain combines TRBV5-1 with TRBJ1-6; unclear D gene. Per the germline V gene, CDR1 is SGHRS and CDR2 is YFSETQ. V lost 6 bases and J lost 8, with 18 bases in between. The CDR3 extends over 15 amino acids. CDR3 in amino acids: CASTPEGVGYSPLHF. The CDR3 bases are TGCGCCAGCACCCCGGAGGGTGTCGGGTATTCACCCCTCCACTTT. Complete variable domain (other parts from reference TRBV5-1 and TRBJ1-6): KAGVTQTPRYLIKTRGQQVTLSCSPISGHRSVSWYQQTPGQGLQFLFEYFSETQRNKGNFPGRFSGRQFSNSRSEMNVSTLELGDSALYLCASTPEGVGYSPLHFGNGTRLTVT.

CDR3 residues: CASSLLRSGANVLTF. CDR3 coding DNA: TGTGCCAGCAGCCTCCTCCGCTCTGGGGCCAACGTCCTGACTTTC. This sequence joins TRBV28 and TRBJ2-6, with D hard to call. The CDR3 sequence is 15 residues long. Germline V gene data show CDR1 as MDHEN and CDR2 as SYDVKM. V was trimmed by 6 bases and J by 0 bases, leaving 9 bases between them.

The chain employs TRBV4-1 and TRBJ1-3; possible D gene TRBD1, 5 bases. Germline CDR1 MGHRA, CDR2 YSYEKL. This CDR3 comprises 16 residues. Trimming left V 5 bases short and J 1 base short, with 15 bases between. This CDR3 is CASSSNRWGSGNTIYF. The CDR3 DNA follows: TGCGCCAGCAGCTCCAACAGGTGGGGATCTGGAAACACCATATATTTT.

V and J are TRBV14 and TRBJ2-1; 9 bases are shared with TRBD1. V lost 6 bases, J lost 7 bases, and 1 base stayed unmatched. CDR1 SGHDN and CDR2 FVKESK come from the germline V gene. The CDR3 loop spans 12 amino acids. The CDR3 loop is CASRQGANEQFF. CDR3 bases: TGTGCCAGCAGACAGGGGGCGAATGAGCAGTTCTTC.

The chain recombines TRBV18 with TRBJ1-5, with TRBD1 identical over 9 bases. V dropped 2 bases and J dropped 6; count of bases not matched to a gene: 2. The CDR3 is 14 residues long. Germline V gives CDR1 KGHSH, CDR2 LQKENI. The CDR3 reads CASSPTGGTQPQHF. CDR3 coding DNA: TGTGCCAGCTCACCAACAGGGGGCACTCAGCCCCAGCATTTT.

This chain links TRBV28 with TRBJ2-7, with D maybe TRBD2 (6 bases). The CDR3 contains 20 residues. Germline CDR1 MDHEN, CDR2 SYDVKM. The V end lost 6 bases, the J end lost 5 bases, and 35 bases lay between the germline ends. The CDR3 spells CASSWIYNPTRSRKVDEQYF. The CDR3 DNA follows: TGTGCCAGCAGCTGGATATATAATCCGACTAGGAGTCGAAAGGTCGACGAGCAGTACTTC.

The chain recombines TRBV5-4 with TRBJ2-7, with a possible D match to TRBD2 (6 bases). Germline-derived CDR1 and CDR2 are SGHNT and YYREEE (reference sequence). Trimming cost V 1 base and J 7 bases, with 9 bases left between them. The CDR3 has 12 residues. This chain's CDR3 is CASSLIGGEQYF. CDR3 in DNA: TGTGCCAGCAGCTTGATTGGGGGGGAGCAGTACTTC.

The chain joins TRBV29-1 to TRBJ2-1; a possible D gene is TRBD2 (6 bases). Germline assignment: CDR1 SQVTM and CDR2 ANQGSEA. The CDR3 has 15 amino acids. Trimming shortened V by 4 bases and J by 2 bases, and 15 bases separated the two germline ends. The CDR3 DNA is TGCAGCGTTGGATTACCGGGAGCTACCTACAATGAGCAGTTCTTC. This encodes CSVGLPGATYNEQFF.

This chain uses TRBV5-1 with TRBJ2-5, with a weak D call TRBD1 (6 bases). Deletions cut 0 bases from V and 2 bases from J, with 11 bases between. CDR1 SGHRS and CDR2 YFSETQ come from the germline V gene. CDR3 length equals 15 residues. The CDR3 nucleotides read TGCGCCAGCAGCTTGGGACAGACAGGTCAAGAGACCCAGTACTTC. Its protein product is CASSLGQTGQETQYF. The full variable domain, completed using reference TRBV5-1 and TRBJ2-5, is KAGVTQTPRYLIKTRGQQVTLSCSPISGHRSVSWYQQTPGQGLQFLFEYFSETQRNKGNFPGRFSGRQFSNSRSEMNVSTLELGDSALYLCASSLGQTGQETQYFGPGTRLLVL.